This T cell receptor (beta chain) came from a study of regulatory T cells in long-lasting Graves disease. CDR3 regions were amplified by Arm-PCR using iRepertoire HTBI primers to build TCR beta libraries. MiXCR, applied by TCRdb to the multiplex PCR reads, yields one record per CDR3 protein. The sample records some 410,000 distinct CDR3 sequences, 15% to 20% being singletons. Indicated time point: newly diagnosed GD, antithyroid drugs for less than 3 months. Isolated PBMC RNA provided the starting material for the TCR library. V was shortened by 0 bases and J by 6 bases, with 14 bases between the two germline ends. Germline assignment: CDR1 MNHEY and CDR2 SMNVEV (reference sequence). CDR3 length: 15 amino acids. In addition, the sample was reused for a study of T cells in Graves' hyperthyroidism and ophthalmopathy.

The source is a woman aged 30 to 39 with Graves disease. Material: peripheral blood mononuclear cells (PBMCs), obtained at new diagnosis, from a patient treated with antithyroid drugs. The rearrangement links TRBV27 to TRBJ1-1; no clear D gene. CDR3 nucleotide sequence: TGTGCCAGCAGTTTATCGGAGGCAGGACGGCCTGAAGCTTTCTTT. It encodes CASSLSEAGRPEAFF.